This paragraph reports one T cell receptor (beta chain). Its antigen is unidentified. Only in-frame clones appear in the TCRdb table, and some are missing; sequencing was by immunoSEQ multiplex PCR. This sample has tens of thousands of clones, with roughly 86% found just once. This specimen comes from a study of lymphopenia after photon versus proton radiotherapy. Study findings and constraints: Under photons, naive T cells and diversity fell while effector/memory populations rose. Post-nadir diversity loss with photons came from oligoclonal expansion, particularly CD8+ Temra cells.

The sequences come from peripheral blood, collected from a patient treated with proton-based radiotherapy. The origin of this receptor is a woman between 65 and 79 years old with pancreatic cancer. Some clones in this sample may be carry-over from other donors' samples.

CDR3 nucleotide sequence: TGCGCCAGCAGCTTGGCAGGGGGGTTTACTGAAGCTTTCTTT. Amino acids: CASSLAGGFTEAFF. The V and J genes are TRBV5-1 and TRBJ1-1, with 7 bases lining up with TRBD1. In germline, CDR1 is SGHRS, CDR2 YFSETQ. Trimming cost V 0 bases and J 5 bases; bases outside gene matches: 4. CDR3 length: 14 residues.